The next 4 T cell receptor beta chains were all read from a single sample in a study of blood T cell repertoires in COVID-19 (dated by TCRdb to 2018 to 2020). The library was obtained by the immunoSEQ multiplex PCR assay. TCRdb obtained this table from immuneACCESS and retained in-frame rearrangements with V and J assigned. These tables miss some clones; where compared with another copy, unresolved V genes account for less than half of the shortfall, and the remainder is unexplained. The sample table records about 520,000 clones; 75% to 90% of these occur just once. 3.2% of the sample rests with the top ten. Sequencing used peripheral blood. The receptors stem from a human donor in a cohort sampled during active COVID-19.

The chain couples TRBV6-5 to TRBJ1-5; D is possibly TRBD1 (6 bases). Per the germline V gene, CDR1 is MNHEY and CDR2 is SVGAGI. The CDR3 has 15 amino acids. The V gene lost 5 bases and the J gene lost 1 base, with 12 bases spanning the gap. The CDR3 is CASSQLRGSNQPQHF. CDR3 nucleotides: TGTGCCAGCAGTCAACTCAGGGGCAGCAATCAGCCCCAGCATTTT.

The chain couples TRBV27 to TRBJ1-1; D is unresolved. The CDR3 is 14 residues long. Between the trimmed V and J ends, which lost 4 bases and 1 base, there was a span of 10 bases. Germline CDR1 reads MNHEY; CDR2 reads SMNVEV (reference sequence). CDR3 DNA sequence: TGTGCCAGCAGTTCTAGAACGAAGAACACTGAAGCTTTCTTT. This gives the protein CASSSRTKNTEAFF.

V is TRBV25-1 and J is TRBJ1-4, with 10 bases fitting TRBD1. Germline V gene data show CDR1 as MGHDK and CDR2 as SYGVNS. Trimming took 6 bases from V and 8 from J; bases not matched to a gene: 9. CDR3 size: 15 residues. CDR3 DNA: TGTGCCAGCAGGGAGACAGGGGGCGCTCGGGAAAAACTGTTTTTT. It specifies CASRETGGAREKLFF.

This clone was recorded once. The chain recombines TRBV18 with TRBJ2-6; D might be TRBD2 (6 bases). The CDR3 runs to 18 residues. CDR1 is KGHSH and CDR2 is LQKENI in the germline V gene. The germline V and J ends were trimmed by 2 bases and 0 bases, with 14 bases remaining between them. For the CDR3, the DNA is TGTGCCAGCTCACCAACCGGCGGGACGGCCTCTGGGGCCAACGTCCTGACTTTC. This codes for CASSPTGGTASGANVLTF.